This TCR beta chain was found in a study of T cell repertoires in cytomegalovirus infection. Study in general: Carrying CMV and the relevant HLA type showed in public TCR beta signatures. The study, taken as a whole, reports: Cumulative public TCR beta family frequency identified CMV carriers with the relevant HLA. Ex vivo responses were dominated by HLA-C-restricted CMV-specific TCR beta clonotypes.

The CDR3 is 14 amino acids. Trimming removed 4 bases at V and 6 bases at J, with 16 bases between. Germline V CDR1 and CDR2: SGDLS, YYNGEE. Via MiXCR, TCRdb re-called the reads, giving one row per CDR3 protein. The table shows nearly 550,000 distinct CDR3 sequences, with more than 15% occurring only once. Concerning this clonotype: Its antigen is still unknown.

Sequencing input: CD8+ T cells from PBMCs. This rearrangement joins TRBV9 to TRBJ1-2, with D possibly matching TRBD1 (6 bases). The receptor comes from a human donor in good health (CMV status not recorded). Some clones in this sample may be carry-over from other donors' samples. CDR3 DNA: TGTGCCAGCAGCCCGGGGGGGGGGGCTCATGGCTACACCTTC. Its translation is CASSPGGGAHGYTF.